This TCR beta chain was recorded in a study of blood T cell repertoires in COVID-19. Study as a whole: Sites across the United States, Italy and Spain contributed samples from acute and convalescent COVID-19. Nucleic acid was either cDNA or gDNA, and it came from T cells, B-cell-depleted T cells, or PBMCs.

Trimming pared 4 bases from V and 0 bases from J, leaving 17 bases between. Per the germline V gene, CDR1 is SGDLS and CDR2 is YYNGEE. The CDR3 runs to 17 residues. The authors' processing: Estimation of nucleated cell counts relied on the amplification of reference gene primers. Sequencing was performed with immunoSEQ multiplex PCR; in TCRdb, only in-frame clones are kept and a portion is missing. The V and J calls and clone size come from that table; D and trimming were worked out from the DNA. The sample lists approximately 150,000 clones, about 86% seen once, with approximately 1.5% in the top ten.

Specimen: peripheral blood. The source of this sequence is a woman aged 55-69 years with acute or convalescent COVID-19. The chain carries TRBV9 and TRBJ2-1; D may be TRBD2 (6 bases). CDR3 in amino acids: CASSPLSRGSSYNEQFF. CDR3 sequence (DNA): TGTGCCAGCAGCCCCCTGTCTCGGGGGAGCTCCTACAATGAGCAGTTCTTC.